These T cell receptor beta chains were read from a single sample in a study of OX40 agonist ivuxolimab in advanced cancers. TCRdb's table, derived via immunoSEQ multiplex PCR, lists solely in-frame clones and lacks some. The table lists roughly 69,000 clones, roughly 89% of them singletons. The sample consisted of CD4+ or CD8+ T cells sorted from blood, taken in a trial of the OX40 agonist ivuxolimab. Source of these receptors: an adult with an advanced solid tumor such as melanoma, head and neck, liver or kidney cancer. Each CDR3 is given with its conserved first and last residue.

j_gene: TRBJ1-2
v_gene: TRBV28
CDR3aa: CASSLGGELNYGYTF

j_gene: TRBJ2-3
v_gene: TRBV6-5
CDR3aa: CASSTLRGRTDTQYF

j_gene: TRBJ2-1
v_gene: TRBV27
CDR3aa: CASSPRQGANEQFF

j_gene: TRBJ1-1
v_gene: TRBV21-1
CDR3aa: CASSSLGSAFF

j_gene: TRBJ2-7
v_gene: TRBV28
CDR3aa: CASRTAGTSSYEQYF

j_gene: TRBJ2-7
v_gene: TRBV9
CDR3aa: CASSVGSSSYEQYF

j_gene: TRBJ1-4
v_gene: TRBV27
CDR3aa: CASSLSGGVTNEKLFF

j_gene: TRBJ1-2
v_gene: TRBV6-6
CDR3aa: CASRLGQTANYGYTF

j_gene: TRBJ2-7
v_gene: TRBV11-2
CDR3aa: CASSRSGTYEQYF

j_gene: TRBJ2-1
v_gene: TRBV20-1
CDR3aa: CSARRAHEQFF

j_gene: TRBJ1-5
v_gene: TRBV7-2
CDR3aa: CASSFPGAQPQHF

j_gene: TRBJ2-7
v_gene: TRBV6-5
CDR3aa: CASMNSGRFYEQYF

j_gene: TRBJ2-7
v_gene: TRBV11-3
CDR3aa: CASSFSPGQEVYEQYF

j_gene: TRBJ2-7
v_gene: TRBV1
CDR3aa: CASSQLGHEQYF

j_gene: TRBJ2-3
v_gene: TRBV4-1
CDR3aa: CASSQELVGWTTTDTQYF

j_gene: TRBJ2-4
v_gene: TRBV19
CDR3aa: CASRSPKNIQYF

j_gene: TRBJ2-7
v_gene: TRBV28
CDR3aa: CASSPASGSGYEQYF

j_gene: TRBJ2-5
v_gene: TRBV10-3
CDR3aa: CAISESGLRGAQYF

j_gene: -
v_gene: TRBV6-1
CDR3aa: CASSPEAGYEQYF

j_gene: TRBJ2-7
v_gene: TRBV11-2
CDR3aa: CASSLVGVAGTYEQYF

j_gene: TRBJ2-1
v_gene: TRBV9
CDR3aa: CASSVAASGGFSEQFF

j_gene: TRBJ2-1
v_gene: TRBV28
CDR3aa: CASSRQADEQFF

j_gene: TRBJ2-7
v_gene: TRBV29-1
CDR3aa: CSVRPAGPSYEQHF

j_gene: TRBJ2-2
v_gene: TRBV7-3
CDR3aa: CASSQGGELFF

j_gene: TRBJ1-2
v_gene: TRBV19
CDR3aa: CASSKGDYGYTF

j_gene: TRBJ2-7
v_gene: TRBV28
CDR3aa: CASSLVTGFSYEQYF

j_gene: TRBJ1-4
v_gene: TRBV7-6
CDR3aa: CASSSGTGGRGKLFF

j_gene: TRBJ1-2
v_gene: TRBV28
CDR3aa: CASSLGHRGYTF

j_gene: TRBJ1-1
v_gene: TRBV5-1
CDR3aa: CASSSAQGSTEAFF

j_gene: TRBJ2-1
v_gene: TRBV5-4
CDR3aa: CASSLVGGSSYNEQFF

j_gene: TRBJ2-1
v_gene: TRBV30
CDR3aa: CAWARSNEQFF

j_gene: TRBJ1-4
v_gene: TRBV2
CDR3aa: CASRRDLEKLFF

j_gene: TRBJ1-1
v_gene: TRBV21-1
CDR3aa: CASSLDREVSYEAFF

j_gene: TRBJ2-7
v_gene: TRBV6-5
CDR3aa: CASSSFGWEQQYF

j_gene: TRBJ2-7
v_gene: TRBV7-3
CDR3aa: CASTLILGSGSPYEQYF

j_gene: TRBJ2-5
v_gene: TRBV9
CDR3aa: CASSLTSGRQETQYF

j_gene: TRBJ2-7
v_gene: TRBV5-6
CDR3aa: CASSSLQRAYEQYF

j_gene: TRBJ1-4
v_gene: TRBV7-9
CDR3aa: CASSLDRGHEKLFF

j_gene: TRBJ2-1
v_gene: TRBV2
CDR3aa: CASSQGVPGLAGVGEQFF

j_gene: TRBJ2-7
v_gene: TRBV28
CDR3aa: CASSLWGLAGKDEQYF

j_gene: TRBJ1-2
v_gene: TRBV10-3
CDR3aa: CAISGGARIGNYGYTF

j_gene: TRBJ1-5
v_gene: TRBV15
CDR3aa: CATSRNREGQPQHF

j_gene: TRBJ2-2
v_gene: TRBV7-9
CDR3aa: CASTSNTGAHGLFF

j_gene: TRBJ2-3
v_gene: TRBV28
CDR3aa: CASSLISGRTTDTQYF

j_gene: TRBJ2-3
v_gene: TRBV5-1
CDR3aa: CASSLGQGALSTDTQYF

j_gene: TRBJ2-5
v_gene: TRBV2
CDR3aa: CASKRGLAGVKETQYF

j_gene: TRBJ1-5
v_gene: TRBV19
CDR3aa: CASSTLTVLLNQPQHF

j_gene: -
v_gene: TRBV6-6
CDR3aa: CASNPSGMVYEQYF

j_gene: TRBJ2-7
v_gene: TRBV6-5
CDR3aa: CASSYSREFYEQYF

j_gene: TRBJ1-3
v_gene: TRBV6-1
CDR3aa: CASSEPVRGNTIYF

j_gene: TRBJ2-2
v_gene: TRBV10-1
CDR3aa: CASSESAGRDTGELFF

j_gene: TRBJ1-1
v_gene: TRBV9
CDR3aa: CASSVGHRMNTEAFF

j_gene: TRBJ2-1
v_gene: TRBV28
CDR3aa: CASSFLYRNEQFF

j_gene: TRBJ1-1
v_gene: TRBV6-6
CDR3aa: CASSYLQGTEAFF

j_gene: TRBJ2-5
v_gene: TRBV21-1
CDR3aa: CASSKGAEETQYF

j_gene: TRBJ2-2
v_gene: TRBV18
CDR3aa: CASSPLPRIGQGTGELFF

j_gene: TRBJ2-1
v_gene: TRBV7-2
CDR3aa: CASSLPSRGNEQFF

j_gene: TRBJ2-1
v_gene: TRBV30
CDR3aa: CAWRSRGSEFF

j_gene: TRBJ2-2
v_gene: TRBV27
CDR3aa: CASRQGGNTGELFF